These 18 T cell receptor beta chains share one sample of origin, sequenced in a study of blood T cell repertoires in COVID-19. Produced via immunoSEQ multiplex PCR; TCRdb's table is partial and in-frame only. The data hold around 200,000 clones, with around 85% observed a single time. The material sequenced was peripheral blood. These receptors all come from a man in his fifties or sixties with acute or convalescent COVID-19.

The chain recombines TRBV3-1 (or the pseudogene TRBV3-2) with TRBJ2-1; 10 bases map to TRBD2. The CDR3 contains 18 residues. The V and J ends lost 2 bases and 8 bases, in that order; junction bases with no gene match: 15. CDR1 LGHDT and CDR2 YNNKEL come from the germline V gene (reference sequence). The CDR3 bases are TGTGCCAGCAGCCAAATAACTAGCGGGACGGCCAGAGGTCATGAGCAGTTCTTC. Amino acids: CASSQITSGTARGHEQFF.

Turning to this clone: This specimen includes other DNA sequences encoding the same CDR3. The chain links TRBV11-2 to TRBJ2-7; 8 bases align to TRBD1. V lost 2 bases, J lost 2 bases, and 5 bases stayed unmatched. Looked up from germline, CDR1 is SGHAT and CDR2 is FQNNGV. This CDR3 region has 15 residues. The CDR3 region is CASSLNDRGPYEQYF. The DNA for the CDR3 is TGTGCCAGCAGCTTAAATGACAGGGGTCCCTACGAGCAGTACTTC.

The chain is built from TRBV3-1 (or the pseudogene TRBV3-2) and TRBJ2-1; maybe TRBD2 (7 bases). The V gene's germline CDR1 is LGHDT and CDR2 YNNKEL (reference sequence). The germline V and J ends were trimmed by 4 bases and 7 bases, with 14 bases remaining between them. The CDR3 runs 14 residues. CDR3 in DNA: TGTGCCAGCAGCCGAGGGGGAGGGCCTAATGAGCAGTTCTTC. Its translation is CASSRGGGPNEQFF.

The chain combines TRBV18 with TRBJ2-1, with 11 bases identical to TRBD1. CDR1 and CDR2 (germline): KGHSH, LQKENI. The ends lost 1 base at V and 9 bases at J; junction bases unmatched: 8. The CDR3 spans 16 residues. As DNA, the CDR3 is TGTGCCAGCTCACCACGGACAGGGGGCGTTTATACTGAGCAGTTCTTC. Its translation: CASSPRTGGVYTEQFF.

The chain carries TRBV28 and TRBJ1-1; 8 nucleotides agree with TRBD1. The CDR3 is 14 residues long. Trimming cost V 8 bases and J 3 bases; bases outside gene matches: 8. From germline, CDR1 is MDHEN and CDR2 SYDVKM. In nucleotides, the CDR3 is TGTGCCAGCTGTCTCACAGGGGGTTACACTGAAGCTTTCTTT. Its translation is CASCLTGGYTEAFF.

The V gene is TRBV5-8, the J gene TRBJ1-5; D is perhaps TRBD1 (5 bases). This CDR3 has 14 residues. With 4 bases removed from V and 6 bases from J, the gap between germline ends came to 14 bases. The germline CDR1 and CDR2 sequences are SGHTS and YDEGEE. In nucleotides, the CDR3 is TGTGCCAGCAGCCCGCGGGGTGGGGCTCAGCCCCAGCATTTT. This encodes CASSPRGGAQPQHF.

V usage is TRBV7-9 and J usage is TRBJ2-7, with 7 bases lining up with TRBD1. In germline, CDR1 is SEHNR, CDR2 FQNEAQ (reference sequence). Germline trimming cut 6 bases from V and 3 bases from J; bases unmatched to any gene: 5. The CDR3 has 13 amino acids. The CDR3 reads CASRRTGSYEQYF. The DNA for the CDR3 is TGTGCCAGCAGAAGGACAGGTAGCTACGAGCAGTACTTC.

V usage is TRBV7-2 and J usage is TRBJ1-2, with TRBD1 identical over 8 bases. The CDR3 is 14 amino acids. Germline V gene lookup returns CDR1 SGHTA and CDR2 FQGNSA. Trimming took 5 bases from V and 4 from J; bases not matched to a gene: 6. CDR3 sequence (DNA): TGTGCCAGCAGCCCCGGGGACAGGATCTATGGCTACACCTTC. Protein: CASSPGDRIYGYTF.

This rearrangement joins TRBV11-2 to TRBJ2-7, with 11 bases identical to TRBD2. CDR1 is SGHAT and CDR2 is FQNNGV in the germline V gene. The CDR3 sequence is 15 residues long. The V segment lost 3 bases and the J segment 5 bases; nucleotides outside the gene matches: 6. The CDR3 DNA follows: TGTGCCAGCAGCTTGGGGACTAGCGGTTGGGACGAGCAGTACTTC. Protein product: CASSLGTSGWDEQYF.

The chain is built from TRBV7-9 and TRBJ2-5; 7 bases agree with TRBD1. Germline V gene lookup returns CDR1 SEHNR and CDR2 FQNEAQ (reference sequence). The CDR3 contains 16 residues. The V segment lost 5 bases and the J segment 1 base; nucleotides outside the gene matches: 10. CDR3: CASSPGTVNFQETQYF. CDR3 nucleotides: TGTGCCAGCAGCCCCGGGACAGTAAATTTCCAAGAGACCCAGTACTTC.

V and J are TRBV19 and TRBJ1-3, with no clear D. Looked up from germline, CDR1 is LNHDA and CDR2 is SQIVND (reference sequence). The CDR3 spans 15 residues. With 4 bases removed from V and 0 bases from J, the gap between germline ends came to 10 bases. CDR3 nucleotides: TGTGCCAGTAGTACTGGACTCCTCTCTGGAAACACCATATATTTT. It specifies CASSTGLLSGNTIYF.

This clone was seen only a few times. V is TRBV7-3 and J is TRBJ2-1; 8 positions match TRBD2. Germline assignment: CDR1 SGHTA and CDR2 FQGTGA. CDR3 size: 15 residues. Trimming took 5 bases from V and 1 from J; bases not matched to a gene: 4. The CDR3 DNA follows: TGTGCCAGCAGCATATTAGCGGGGTCCTACAATGAGCAGTTCTTC. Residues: CASSILAGSYNEQFF.

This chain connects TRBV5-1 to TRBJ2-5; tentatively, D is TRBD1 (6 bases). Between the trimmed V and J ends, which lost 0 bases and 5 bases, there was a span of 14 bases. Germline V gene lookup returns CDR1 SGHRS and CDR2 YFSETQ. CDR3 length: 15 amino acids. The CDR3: CASSLEARGRETQYF. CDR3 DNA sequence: TGCGCCAGCAGCTTGGAGGCCAGGGGAAGGGAGACCCAGTACTTC.

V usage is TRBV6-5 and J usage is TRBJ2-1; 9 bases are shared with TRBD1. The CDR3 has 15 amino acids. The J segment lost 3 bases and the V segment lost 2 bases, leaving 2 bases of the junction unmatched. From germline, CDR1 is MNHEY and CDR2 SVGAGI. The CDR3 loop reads CASSYPGQGYNEQFF. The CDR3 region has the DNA TGTGCCAGCAGTTACCCGGGACAGGGCTACAATGAGCAGTTCTTC.

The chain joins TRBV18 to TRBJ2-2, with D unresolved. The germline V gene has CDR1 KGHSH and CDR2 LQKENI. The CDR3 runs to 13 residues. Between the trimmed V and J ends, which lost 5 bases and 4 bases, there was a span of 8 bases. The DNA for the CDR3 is TGTGCCAGCTCAGATGACATCACCGGGGAGCTGTTTTTT. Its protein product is CASSDDITGELFF.

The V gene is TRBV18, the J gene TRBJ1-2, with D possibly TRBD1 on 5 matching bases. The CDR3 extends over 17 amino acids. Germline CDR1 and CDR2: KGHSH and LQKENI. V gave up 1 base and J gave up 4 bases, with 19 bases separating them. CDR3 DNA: TGTGCCAGCTCACCACTCACGTCCCCGGGGGGGAGCTATGGCTACACCTTC. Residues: CASSPLTSPGGSYGYTF.

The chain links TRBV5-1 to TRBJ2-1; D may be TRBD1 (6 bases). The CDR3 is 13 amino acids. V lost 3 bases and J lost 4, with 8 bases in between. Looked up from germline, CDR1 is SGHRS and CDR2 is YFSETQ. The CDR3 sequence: CASSWDIYNEQFF. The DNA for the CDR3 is TGCGCCAGCAGCTGGGACATTTACAATGAGCAGTTCTTC.

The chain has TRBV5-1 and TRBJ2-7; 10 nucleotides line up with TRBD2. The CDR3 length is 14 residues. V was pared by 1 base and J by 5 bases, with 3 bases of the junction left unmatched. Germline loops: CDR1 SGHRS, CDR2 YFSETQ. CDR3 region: CASSLQTSGNEQYF. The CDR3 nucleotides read TGCGCCAGCAGCTTGCAAACTAGCGGGAACGAGCAGTACTTC. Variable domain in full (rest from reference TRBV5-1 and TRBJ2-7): KAGVTQTPRYLIKTRGQQVTLSCSPISGHRSVSWYQQTPGQGLQFLFEYFSETQRNKGNFPGRFSGRQFSNSRSEMNVSTLELGDSALYLCASSLQTSGNEQYFGPGTRLTVT.